This T cell receptor beta chain stems from a study of T cells in Graves' hyperthyroidism and ophthalmopathy. Overall study results and limits: The authors' 13 V-J model separated ophthalmopathy from stable hyperthyroidism. A median around six months before onset, the model predicted ophthalmopathy.

Amplification yielded TCR beta CDR3 regions, with RNA transcripts as the source. When the TCR CDR3 underwent first-round RT-PCR, the HTBI primer set was used. TCRdb fed the multiplex PCR reads into MiXCR, producing one record per CDR3 protein. The sample consists of roughly 640,000 distinct CDR3 sequences, about a sixth of them appearing once. This clonotype has ten or more counts. Its specificity is not known. V was clipped by 1 base and J by 0 bases, with 8 bases between them. In germline, CDR1 is DFQATT, CDR2 SNEGSKA (reference sequence). The CDR3 is 14 residues long. The gene calls are TRBV20-1 and TRBJ2-3, with D possibly matching TRBD2 (6 bases). Sequencing was done on a sample of blood. This receptor was taken from a woman in her thirties or forties with Graves' ophthalmopathy. The CDR3 nucleotides are TGCAGTGCTAGAGTCGGGGGTAGCACAGATACGCAGTATTTT. Translated: CSARVGGSTDTQYF.